Following are 3 T cell receptor beta chains from one sample sequenced in a study of CXCR3-negative and CXCR3-positive naive CD8 T cells. Broader study findings: Naive cells that were CXCR3-positive had more hydrophobic TRB CDR3s (compared with CXCR3-negative naive cells).

No cognate antigen is known for these TCRs. With UMI labels, 5' RACE was used to prepare the TRB cDNA libraries. TCRdb reprocessed the 5' RACE reads and reports one entry per CDR3 protein, with no DNA. Recorded here are under 70,000 distinct CDR3 sequences; the top ten clones represent around 4.9%. The sequenced sample consisted of naive CXCR3+ CD8+ T cells from blood. Subset specified: CD45RO-CCR7+CD27+CD95- naive CD8+ T cells expressing CXCR3 (TNR3+). The receptors were gathered from a human donor in good health. Some clones in this sample may be carry-over from other donors' samples.

The CDR3 loop reads CSAEKEDFFTDTQYF. The rearrangement uses TRBV20-1 and TRBJ2-3; lacking DNA, the TRBD2 call made by TCRdb goes unchecked. The CDR3 consists of 15 residues. Looked up from germline, CDR1 is DFQATT and CDR2 is SNEGSKA (reference sequence).

The chain recombines TRBV6-6 with TRBJ2-1; TCRdb reports TRBD2, a call that lacks DNA to check it against. The germline gives CDR1 MNHNY, CDR2 SVGAGI (reference sequence). The CDR3 is 18 residues long. The CDR3: CASSLRVGPGVSYNEQFF.

The rearrangement links TRBV4-2 to TRBJ2-7; without DNA, the TCRdb call of TRBD1 cannot be checked. There are 14 residues in the CDR3. Germline assignment: CDR1 LGHNA and CDR2 YNFKEQ. The CDR3 protein is CASSQDPGGYEQYF.